Each of the 8 T cell receptor beta chains below was sequenced from the same sample in a study of T-cell memory formation after mild COVID-19. TCRdb analysed the 5' RACE reads with MiXCR anew, one entry per CDR3 protein. The sample lists 410,000 or so distinct CDR3 sequences, roughly a quarter seen once, with around 13% in the top ten. What was sequenced was PBMCs or a T cell subset sorted from them (not recorded which). The source is an adult woman who had mild COVID-19 (a few samples of this study predate the infection). Cell type and time point are not known.

This clonotype was seen more than once but under ten times. In DNA form, the CDR3 reads TGCAGCGTTGGTGGGGGGGTTGTCGACACTGAAGCTTTCTTT. This sequence encodes CSVGGGVVDTEAFF. The chain is built from TRBV29-1 and TRBJ1-1, with TRBD1 as a possible D gene (5 bases). V gave up 4 bases and J gave up 3 bases, with 15 bases separating them. Germline CDR1 SQVTM, CDR2 ANQGSEA. The CDR3 runs to 14 residues.

This chain uses TRBV11-3 with TRBJ2-3; either TRBD1 or TRBD2 may supply D (6 bases each). CDR1 and CDR2 from the germline V gene are SGHNT and YENEEA. V lost 3 bases to trimming and J lost 4 bases, with 14 bases between them. The CDR3 is 15 amino acids. The CDR3 sequence: CASSFGGVLPDTQYF. In DNA, the CDR3 is TGTGCCAGCAGCTTCGGGGGCGTCCTGCCAGATACGCAGTATTTT.

The gene calls are TRBV12-3 or TRBV12-4 and TRBJ1-2; perhaps TRBD1 as D (6 bases). The CDR3 is 13 residues long. Trimming pared 3 bases from V and 4 bases from J, leaving 9 bases between. DNA of the CDR3: TGTGCCAGCAGTTTGGTACAGGGCTATGGCTACACCTTC. Protein product: CASSLVQGYGYTF.

A note on this clonotype: One end of the junction is discordant with germline, which a read error may explain. The V and J genes are TRBV6-6 and TRBJ1-5; weak D call: TRBD1 (6 bases). This CDR3 region has 15 residues. Per the germline V gene, CDR1 is MNHNY and CDR2 is SVGAGI (reference sequence). The CDR3 protein is CASSTNRDNNQPRHF. The CDR3 coding sequence is TGTGCCAGCAGTACAAACCGGGACAACAATCAGCCCCGGCATTTT.

J is TRBJ2-7 and V is TRBV27, with D possibly being TRBD1 (5 bases). Germline V gene sequence: CDR1 MNHEY, CDR2 SMNVEV (reference sequence). CDR3 size: 14 residues. V lost 3 bases and J 2 bases, leaving 11 bases between the germline ends. CDR3 in amino acids: CASSFAQGTYEQYF. For the CDR3, the DNA is TGTGCCAGCAGTTTCGCTCAGGGAACCTACGAGCAGTACTTC.

Many counts were recorded for this clonotype. The chain joins TRBV5-1 to TRBJ2-7; possibly TRBD1 or TRBD2 for D (5 bases each). V was clipped by 0 bases and J by 2 bases, with 9 bases between them. The CDR3 totals 14 residues. CDR1 and CDR2 from the germline V gene are SGHRS and YFSETQ. Written as DNA, the CDR3 is TGCGCCAGCAGCTTGGGGGGACGGACCTACGAGCAGTACTTC. It encodes CASSLGGRTYEQYF.

The V call is TRBV3-1, the J call TRBJ2-1; D uncertain. The CDR3 has 16 amino acids. From germline, CDR1 is LGHDT and CDR2 YNNKEL (reference sequence). Trimming removed 3 bases at V and 4 bases at J, with 16 bases between. The CDR3 nucleotides are TGTGCCAGCAGCCACGGGTCCCGCCGCCGGTACAATGAGCAGTTCTTC. Its protein product is CASSHGSRRRYNEQFF.

This clonotype has more than one count but fewer than ten. V usage is TRBV6-1 and J usage is TRBJ2-1, with D possibly matching TRBD1 (6 bases). CDR3 length: 15 residues. Trimming removed 5 bases from V and 6 bases from J, with 17 bases in between. The germline gives CDR1 MNHNS, CDR2 SASEGT. In DNA, the CDR3 is TGTGCCAGCAGTTTCGTTGAGACAGGTGGCAATGAGCAGTTCTTC. It codes for CASSFVETGGNEQFF.